This record looks at one TCR beta chain sequence and its context. The CDR3 extends over 13 amino acids. V lost 3 bases, J lost 9 bases, and 12 bases lay in between. Germline V gene lookup returns CDR1 SEHNR and CDR2 FQNEAQ (reference sequence). The sample belongs to a study of cytomegalovirus exposure and HLA in healthy donors. The wider study: In an earlier analysis, some 110 million unique TCR beta sequences were found from approximately 170 million T cells.

In the PCR, 60 Vbeta and 13 Jbeta primers were used. Assay: immunoSEQ multiplex PCR; the TCRdb copy retains only in-frame clones and omits some. This sample's clone table lists around 150,000 clones. The TCR comes from a woman aged 55-75 years in good health and CMV-seronegative. This chain joins TRBV7-9 and TRBJ2-1; D is possibly TRBD2 (6 bases). Input material: PBMCs. Written as DNA, the CDR3 is TGTGCCAGCAGCTTTTATGCGGGAAGTGAGCAGTTCTTC. This translates into CASSFYAGSEQFF.